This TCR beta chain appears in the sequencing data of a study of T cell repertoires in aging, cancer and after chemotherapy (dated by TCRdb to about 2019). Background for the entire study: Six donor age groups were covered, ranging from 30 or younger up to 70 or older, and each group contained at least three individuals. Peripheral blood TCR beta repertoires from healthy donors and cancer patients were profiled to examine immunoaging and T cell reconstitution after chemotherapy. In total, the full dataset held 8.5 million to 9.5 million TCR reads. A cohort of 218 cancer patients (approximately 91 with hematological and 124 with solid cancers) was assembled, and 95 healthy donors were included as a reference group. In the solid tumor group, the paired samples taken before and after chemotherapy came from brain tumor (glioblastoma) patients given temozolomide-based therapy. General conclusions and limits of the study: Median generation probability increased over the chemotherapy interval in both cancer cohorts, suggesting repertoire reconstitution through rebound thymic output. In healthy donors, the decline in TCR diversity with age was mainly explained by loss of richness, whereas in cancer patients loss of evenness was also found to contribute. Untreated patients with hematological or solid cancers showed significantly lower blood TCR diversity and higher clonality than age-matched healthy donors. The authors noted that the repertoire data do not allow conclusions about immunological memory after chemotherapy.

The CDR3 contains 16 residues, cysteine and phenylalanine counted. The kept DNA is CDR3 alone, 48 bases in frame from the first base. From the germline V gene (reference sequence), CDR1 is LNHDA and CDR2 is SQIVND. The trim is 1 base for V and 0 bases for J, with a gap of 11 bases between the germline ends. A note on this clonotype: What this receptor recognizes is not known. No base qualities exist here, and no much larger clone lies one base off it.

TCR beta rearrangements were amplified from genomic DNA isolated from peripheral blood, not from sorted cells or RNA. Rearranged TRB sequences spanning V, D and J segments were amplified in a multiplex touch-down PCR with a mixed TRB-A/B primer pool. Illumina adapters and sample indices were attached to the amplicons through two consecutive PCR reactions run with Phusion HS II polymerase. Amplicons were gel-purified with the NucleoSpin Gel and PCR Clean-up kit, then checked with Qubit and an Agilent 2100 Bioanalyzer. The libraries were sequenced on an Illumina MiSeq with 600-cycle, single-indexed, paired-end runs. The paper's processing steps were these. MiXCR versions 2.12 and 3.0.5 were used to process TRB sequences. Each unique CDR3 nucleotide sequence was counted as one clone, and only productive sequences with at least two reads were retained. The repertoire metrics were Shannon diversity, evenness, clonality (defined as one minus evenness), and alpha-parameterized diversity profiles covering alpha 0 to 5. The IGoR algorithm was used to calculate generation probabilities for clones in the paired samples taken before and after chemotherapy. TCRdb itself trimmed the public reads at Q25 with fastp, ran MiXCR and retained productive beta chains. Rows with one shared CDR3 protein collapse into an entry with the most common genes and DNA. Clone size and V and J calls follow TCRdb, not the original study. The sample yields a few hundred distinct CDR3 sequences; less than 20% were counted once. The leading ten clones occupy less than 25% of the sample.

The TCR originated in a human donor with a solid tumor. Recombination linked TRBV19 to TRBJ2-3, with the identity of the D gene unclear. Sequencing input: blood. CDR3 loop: CASSIGGVGSTDTQYF. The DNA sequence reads TGTGCCAGTAGTATAGGTGGAGTAGGCAGCACAGATACGCAGTATTTT. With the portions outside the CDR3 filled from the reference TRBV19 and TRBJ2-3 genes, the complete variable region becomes DGGITQSPKYLFRKEGQNVTLSCEQNLNHDAMYWYRQDPGQGLRLIYYSQIVNDFQKGDIAEGYSVSREKKESFPLTVTSAQKNPTAFYLCASSIGGVGSTDTQYFGPGTRLTVL.